The 20 T cell receptor beta chains below come from one sample, sequenced in a study of early stage breast cancer tumors. The data were produced by immunoSEQ multiplex PCR, yet TCRdb's version contains in-frame clones alone and is incomplete. The data contain about 63,000 clones, about three quarters of them singletons. The sequenced sample consisted of blood. The source is a person aged 30 to 39 with breast cancer.

This chain uses TRBV11-2 with TRBJ1-1, with D unclear. The CDR3 extends over 15 amino acids. The V end lost 2 bases, the J end lost 1 base, and 11 bases lay between the germline ends. The germline V gene has CDR1 SGHAT and CDR2 FQNNGV. This CDR3 is CASSLTDGRNTEAFF. For the CDR3, the DNA is TGTGCCAGCAGCTTAACTGACGGGAGGAACACTGAAGCTTTCTTT. The full variable domain, with the rest looked up from reference TRBV11-2 and TRBJ1-1, is EAGVAQSPRYKIIEKRQSVAFWCNPISGHATLYWYQQILGQGPKLLIQFQNNGVVDDSQLPKDRFSAERLKGVDSTLKIQPAKLEDSAVYLCASSLTDGRNTEAFFGQGTRLTVV.

The chain couples TRBV25-1 to TRBJ2-7, with 8 bases matching TRBD1. The CDR3 is 14 residues long. The junction had 5 bases not matched to a gene; V was cut back by 5 bases and J by 2 bases. Germline V CDR1 and CDR2: MGHDK, SYGVNS. The CDR3 protein is CASSSRQGPYEQYF. CDR3 sequence (DNA): TGTGCCAGCAGTTCCCGACAGGGGCCCTACGAGCAGTACTTC.

The chain is built from TRBV4-3 and TRBJ1-1; TRBD1 is a possible D gene (6 bases). V shed 0 bases and J shed 5 bases, with 7 bases lying between them. CDR3 length: 13 amino acids. Germline V lookup: CDR1 LGHNA, CDR2 YSLEER. The CDR3 DNA is TGCGCCAGCAGCCAAGAAGGGGGGACTGAAGCTTTCTTT. It specifies CASSQEGGTEAFF.

The chain combines TRBV5-5 with TRBJ2-5; D is undetermined. The CDR3 has 14 amino acids. V lost 0 bases and J lost 5, with 11 bases in between. CDR1 is SGHKS, CDR2 YYEKEE, per germline (reference sequence). The CDR3 loop is CASSLAGRLETQYF. In DNA form, the CDR3 reads TGTGCCAGCAGCTTGGCCGGCAGGCTGGAGACCCAGTACTTC.

The chain employs TRBV7-2 and TRBJ1-1; D ambiguous. Deletions cut 5 bases from V and 9 bases from J, with 10 bases between. There are 11 residues in the CDR3. Germline-derived CDR1 and CDR2 are SGHTA and FQGNSA. The CDR3 here is CASSPQAKAFF. CDR3 DNA: TGTGCCAGCAGCCCCCAGGCAAAAGCTTTCTTT.

The V call is TRBV18, the J call TRBJ2-1; 7 nucleotides line up with TRBD2. With V trimmed by 3 bases and J by 7 bases, 12 bases remained unmatched. This CDR3 spans 16 amino acids. CDR1 is KGHSH, CDR2 LQKENI, per germline. The CDR3 nucleotides are TGTGCCAGCTCACCGAACTTAGGCGGGAGTGGGAATGAGCAGTTCTTC. Encoded protein: CASSPNLGGSGNEQFF.

The rearrangement links TRBV7-9 to TRBJ2-7; the match to TRBD2 covers 12 bases. Trimming took 4 bases from V and 5 from J; bases not matched to a gene: 9. Germline-derived CDR1 and CDR2 are SEHNR and FQNEAQ (reference sequence). The CDR3 loop spans 16 amino acids. The CDR3 sequence: CASSSRLAGDRNEQYF. The CDR3 region has the DNA TGTGCCAGCAGCTCCAGACTAGCGGGAGACAGGAACGAGCAGTACTTC.

The CDR3 DNA reads TGTGCCAGCAGCCGTGGACAGGGGCGAAACACTGAAGCTTTCTTT. Its protein product is CASSRGQGRNTEAFF. The chain is built from TRBV11-2 and TRBJ1-1, with 9 bases identical to TRBD1. CDR3 length: 15 residues. Trimming took 5 bases from V and 2 from J; bases not matched to a gene: 6. CDR1 and CDR2 (germline): SGHAT, FQNNGV.

J is TRBJ2-7 and V is TRBV27, with a possible D match to TRBD2 (6 bases). The CDR3 totals 14 residues. V was shortened by 4 bases and J by 0 bases, with 10 bases between the two germline ends. Germline values: CDR1 MNHEY, CDR2 SMNVEV (reference sequence). CDR3 residues: CASSYSGASYEQYF. In DNA form, the CDR3 reads TGTGCCAGCAGTTATAGCGGTGCCTCCTACGAGCAGTACTTC.

The rearrangement joins TRBV23-1 to TRBJ2-1; weak D call: TRBD2 (5 bases). TRBV23-1 counts as an open reading frame of uncertain function. V lost 3 bases and J 4 bases, leaving 28 bases between the germline ends. CDR3 length equals 20 residues. The CDR3 coding sequence is TGCGCCAGCAGTCATATCTGGCTAGCTTCTCCCTGGGCGCTTTACAATGAGCAGTTCTTC. It specifies CASSHIWLASPWALYNEQFF.

CDR3 protein: CASMSFLSSGNTIYF. CDR3 DNA: TGTGCCAGTATGAGTTTTCTGAGCTCTGGAAACACCATATATTTT. V is TRBV19 and J is TRBJ1-3; no reliable D call. V dropped 7 bases and J dropped 0 bases, with 13 bases sitting between them. The CDR3 covers 15 residues. Per germline, CDR1 LNHDA and CDR2 SQIVND (reference sequence).

V usage is TRBV19 and J usage is TRBJ1-4; D is ambiguous. Germline loops: CDR1 LNHDA, CDR2 SQIVND (reference sequence). The CDR3 spans 13 residues. V was cut by 7 bases and J by 4 bases, with 10 bases left in between. The DNA of the CDR3 is TGTGCCAGTAAAGGCAGCTTTAATGAAAAACTGTTTTTT. Its protein is CASKGSFNEKLFF.

V and J are TRBV5-1 and TRBJ1-2; maybe TRBD1 (6 bases). This CDR3 has 15 residues. The V end lost 0 bases, the J end lost 2 bases, and 11 bases lay between the germline ends. Germline-derived CDR1 and CDR2 are SGHRS and YFSETQ. CDR3 in DNA: TGCGCCAGCAGCTTGGCCCCGGGGGCGAACTATGGCTACACCTTC. Residues: CASSLAPGANYGYTF.

In DNA, the CDR3 is TGTGCCAGTAGTATAGGGGGAGGCGGATTCACAGATACGCAGTATTTT. Translation: CASSIGGGGFTDTQYF. V and J are TRBV19 and TRBJ2-3; the D gene is possibly TRBD2 (6 bases). V lost 1 base and J lost 2, with 13 bases in between. CDR1 is LNHDA and CDR2 is SQIVND in the germline V gene (reference sequence). This CDR3 has 16 residues.

V gene TRBV18 combines with J gene TRBJ1-2, with 9 bases fitting TRBD1. Germline CDR1 reads KGHSH; CDR2 reads LQKENI. The CDR3 sequence is 14 residues long. The V gene end was trimmed by 2 bases and the J gene end by 7 bases; junction bases not matched to a gene: 5. The CDR3 region is CASSPYRGRGGYTF. Here the CDR3 DNA reads TGTGCCAGCTCACCATACAGGGGGCGAGGTGGCTACACCTTC.

The chain couples TRBV7-7 to TRBJ2-7, with D possibly matching TRBD2 (5 bases). The germline gives CDR1 SSHAT, CDR2 FNYEAQ (reference sequence). Between the trimmed V and J ends, which lost 1 base and 3 bases, there was a span of 13 bases. There are 15 residues in the CDR3. CDR3 in amino acids: CASSLGVGRGYEQYF. CDR3 nucleotides: TGTGCCAGCAGCTTAGGGGTAGGGAGAGGCTACGAGCAGTACTTC.

The chain is built from TRBV7-8 and TRBJ2-5; 12 bases agree with TRBD1. This CDR3 has 15 amino acids. V lost 1 base to trimming and J lost 5 bases; unmatched junction nucleotides: 2. Germline values: CDR1 SGHVS, CDR2 FQNEAQ. CDR3 DNA sequence: TGTGCCAGCAGCTTAGTAGGGACAGGGGGCGAGACCCAGTACTTC. This encodes CASSLVGTGGETQYF.

This chain joins TRBV5-5 and TRBJ1-2, with D uncertain. The CDR3 loop spans 13 amino acids. The V gene's germline CDR1 is SGHKS and CDR2 YYEKEE (reference sequence). The ends were cut back, 0 bases at V and 5 bases at J, with 8 bases in the middle. The CDR3 loop reads CASSLAGSYGYTF. The CDR3 DNA sequence: TGTGCCAGCAGCTTGGCGGGGAGTTATGGCTACACCTTC.

This chain connects TRBV19 to TRBJ2-7; TRBD2 matches 15 bases. This CDR3 contains 19 residues. V lost 1 base, J lost 2 bases, and 9 bases stayed unmatched. Germline CDR1 is LNHDA and CDR2 is SQIVND (reference sequence). The chain's CDR3 is CASSIGGGLAGGPPYEQYF. The CDR3 nucleotides read TGTGCCAGTAGTATAGGTGGGGGACTAGCGGGAGGCCCACCCTACGAGCAGTACTTC.

The chain joins TRBV7-2 to TRBJ2-2, with 7 bases that match TRBD2. The junction had 6 bases not matched to a gene; V was cut back by 1 base and J by 4 bases. CDR1 and CDR2 (germline): SGHTA, FQGNSA. This CDR3 is built from 16 residues. CDR3 in amino acids: CASSLEAGVITGELFF. In nucleotides, the CDR3 is TGTGCCAGCAGCTTAGAGGCGGGAGTTATCACCGGGGAGCTGTTTTTT.